These 23 T cell receptor beta chains share one sample of origin, sequenced in a study of low-dose radiotherapy and immunotherapy resistance in tumors. TRAV- and TRBV-specific primers, spanning alpha and beta chains, primed first-strand cDNA. TCRs were amplified for approximately 22 PCR cycles with a constant-region primer and V-primer adapter. TCRdb called the reads again in MiXCR, with one record for every CDR3 protein. Of tens of thousands of distinct CDR3 sequences listed, 9.4% are singletons. The time point is: before trial treatment. The sample was PBMCs, taken before treatment. These receptors all stem from a male donor with prostate cancer.

This clonotype has just a few counts. The chain is built from TRBV29-1 and TRBJ2-1; TRBD2 matches 9 bases. V was pared by 5 bases and J by 1 base, with 6 bases of the junction left unmatched. The CDR3 contains 15 residues. Per germline, CDR1 SQVTM and CDR2 ANQGSEA. The CDR3 nucleotides read TGCAGCGTTATTAGCGGGAGTGGTTCCTACAATGAGCAGTTCTTC. It is translated as CSVISGSGSYNEQFF.

The table lists this clonotype with many counts. Written as DNA, the CDR3 is TGCAGTGCTAGAGGCAACACTGAAGCTTTCTTT. This translates into CSARGNTEAFF. This rearrangement joins TRBV20-1 to TRBJ1-1; D ambiguous. This CDR3 has 11 amino acids. CDR1 is DFQATT, CDR2 SNEGSKA, per germline (reference sequence). Trimming removed 1 base at V and 2 bases at J, with 2 bases between.

The J gene is TRBJ2-3, the V gene TRBV5-1, with 7 bases that match TRBD2. CDR3 length equals 15 residues. The V gene's germline CDR1 is SGHRS and CDR2 YFSETQ. The V gene end was trimmed by 0 bases and the J gene end by 1 base; junction bases not matched to a gene: 2. CDR3 in amino acids: CASSLDLAGTDTQYF. Written as DNA, the CDR3 is TGCGCCAGCAGCTTGGATCTAGCGGGCACAGATACGCAGTATTTT.

This clonotype showed up many times. The chain joins TRBV4-3 to TRBJ2-2; no firm D call. The CDR3 runs to 15 residues. V was pared by 1 base and J by 5 bases, with 11 bases between. CDR1 is LGHNA and CDR2 is YSLEER in the germline V gene. CDR3 bases: TGCGCCAGCAGCCAAGTAGTATCAGGAACCGGGGAGCTGTTTTTT. This sequence encodes CASSQVVSGTGELFF.

This clonotype has ten or more counts. J is TRBJ2-2 and V is TRBV11-2; weak D call: TRBD1 (6 bases). The CDR3 is 13 amino acids. CDR1 and CDR2 from the germline V gene are SGHAT and FQNNGV. V was cut by 3 bases and J by 6 bases, with 8 bases left in between. In nucleotides, the CDR3 is TGTGCCAGCAGCTTGGACAGAGCCGGGGAGCTGTTTTTT. Translated, it gives CASSLDRAGELFF.

This clonotype has ten or more counts. The J gene is TRBJ2-7, the V gene TRBV29-1, with D possibly being TRBD1 (6 bases). CDR3 length equals 12 residues. Trimming took off 6 bases at V and 0 bases at J, with 9 bases between the two ends. Germline V gene data show CDR1 as SQVTM and CDR2 as ANQGSEA. CDR3 nucleotides: TGCAGCGTCGGACAGTCCTCCTACGAGCAGTACTTC. Translating gives CSVGQSSYEQYF.

To note about this clonotype: A much larger clone lies one base from this, so it may be a read error. V gene TRBV2 combines with J gene TRBJ2-1, with D possibly matching TRBD1 (6 bases). Matching the DNA end better, TRBJ2-7 makes the J call doubtful. In germline, CDR1 is SNHLY, CDR2 FYNNEI. The CDR3 covers 15 residues. CDR3: CASSLTGTPHQEQYF. For the CDR3, the DNA is TGTGCCAGCAGTCTCACCGGGACACCGCATCAAGAGCAGTACTTC.

In this sample, this clonotype turned up many times. The gene calls are TRBV24-1 and TRBJ1-1, with 7 nucleotides matching TRBD1. The CDR3 totals 15 residues. J lost 5 bases, V lost 4 bases, and 9 bases had no gene match. The germline V gene encodes CDR1 KGHDR and CDR2 SFDVKD. DNA for the CDR3: TGTGCCACCAGTGACCCCCGACAGGGTGATACTGAAGCTTTCTTT. It codes for CATSDPRQGDTEAFF.

This clonotype was picked up many times. This sequence joins TRBV5-1 and TRBJ2-7; 13 positions match TRBD2. CDR3 length equals 16 residues. The germline CDR1 and CDR2 sequences are SGHRS and YFSETQ. V shed 4 bases, J shed 5 bases, and the junction held 9 bases outside the gene matches. The CDR3 sequence: CASSRLTSGRFDEQYF. The CDR3 nucleotides read TGCGCCAGCAGCCGTCTGACTAGCGGGAGGTTCGACGAGCAGTACTTC.

This clonotype was recorded many times. This sequence joins TRBV5-4 and TRBJ1-3; tentative D call: TRBD1 (5 bases). V was pared by 0 bases and J by 1 base, with 14 bases between. Germline assignment: CDR1 SGHNT and CDR2 YYREEE (reference sequence). This CDR3 is 17 amino acids long. The CDR3 here is CASSLGQGERSGNTIYF. CDR3 DNA sequence: TGTGCCAGCAGCTTGGGGCAGGGTGAACGGTCTGGAAACACCATATATTTT.

This clonotype was detected many times. The DNA for the CDR3 is TGTGCCATCAGTGAGTCCGAGCGGGAGACCCAGTACTTC. Translated, it gives CAISESERETQYF. This rearrangement joins TRBV10-3 to TRBJ2-5, with D possibly being TRBD2 (5 bases). The length of the CDR3 is 13 residues. V lost 0 bases, J lost 5 bases, and 7 bases lay in between. Germline V CDR1 and CDR2: ENHRY, SYGVKD.

This clonotype was seen ten or more times. The V call is TRBV24-1, the J call TRBJ2-2, with D perhaps matching TRBD1 or TRBD2 (5 bases each). V lost 4 bases and J 6 bases, leaving 20 bases between the germline ends. The CDR3 is 17 amino acids. Germline V gene sequence: CDR1 KGHDR, CDR2 SFDVKD. CDR3 residues: CATSDRIRDEGSGELFF. The CDR3 coding sequence is TGTGCCACCAGTGACCGAATCCGGGACGAGGGATCCGGGGAGCTGTTTTTT.

This clonotype was picked up many times. The chain couples TRBV14 to TRBJ2-2; D is perhaps TRBD2 (5 bases). The germline V gene encodes CDR1 SGHDN and CDR2 FVKESK. Trimming stripped 4 bases from V and 6 bases from J, with 9 bases between. CDR3 length equals 13 residues. This CDR3 reads CASSPTRPGELFF. In DNA form, the CDR3 reads TGTGCCAGCAGCCCTACTAGACCCGGGGAGCTGTTTTTT.

This clonotype was observed at least ten times. The chain uses TRBV6-5 and TRBJ2-7; TRBD1 might be the D (6 bases). CDR1 and CDR2 (germline): MNHEY, SVGAGI. Between the trimmed V and J ends, which lost 1 base and 5 bases, there was a span of 12 bases. The CDR3 consists of 14 residues. The CDR3 reads CASSYWSGANEQYF. The CDR3 DNA reads TGTGCCAGCAGTTACTGGTCAGGGGCCAACGAGCAGTACTTC.

This clonotype was counted ten times or more. V is TRBV20-1 and J is TRBJ2-5; 9 nucleotides line up with TRBD1. The junction had 11 bases not matched to a gene; V was cut back by 6 bases and J by 3 bases. CDR3 size: 15 residues. CDR1 DFQATT and CDR2 SNEGSKA come from the germline V gene (reference sequence). CDR3 loop: CSANRGPGYKETQYF. Here the CDR3 DNA reads TGCAGTGCGAACAGGGGGCCTGGCTACAAAGAGACCCAGTACTTC.

This clonotype came up many times. The genes are TRBV5-1 and TRBJ2-3; no reliable D call. Germline lookup yields CDR1 SGHRS and CDR2 YFSETQ. The length of the CDR3 is 16 residues. V lost 1 base, J lost 6 bases, and 18 bases lay in between. CDR3 coding DNA: TGCGCCAGCAGCTTGCCAGGTCTCGCAGGTCACGATACGCAGTATTTT. Its translation is CASSLPGLAGHDTQYF.

This clonotype was seen at least ten times. CDR3 DNA sequence: TGTGCCAGCAGCTTGCGCGGGGGGCACGAGCAGTACTTC. It specifies CASSLRGGHEQYF. J is TRBJ2-7 and V is TRBV5-4, with TRBD2 identical over 8 bases. Germline V gene sequence: CDR1 SGHNT, CDR2 YYREEE (reference sequence). The CDR3 is 13 residues long. V lost 1 base, J lost 5 bases, and 2 bases stayed unmatched.

This clonotype showed up many times. V gene TRBV7-2 combines with J gene TRBJ2-7, with TRBD2 matching over 7 bases. Looked up from germline, CDR1 is SGHTA and CDR2 is FQGNSA. The V and J ends lost 4 bases and 6 bases, in that order; junction bases with no gene match: 12. The CDR3 extends over 15 amino acids. CDR3 in amino acids: CASSSGLVGAGEQYF. The CDR3 DNA is TGTGCCAGCAGCTCCGGACTAGTCGGGGCCGGCGAGCAGTACTTC.

This clonotype was detected ten times or more. This chain joins TRBV21-1 and TRBJ2-6. TRBV21-1 is flagged as a pseudogene. The CDR3 consists of 15 residues. The CDR3 sequence: CASSTADSGANVLTF. As DNA, the CDR3 is TGTGCCAGCAGCACGGCAGACTCTGGGGCCAACGTCCTGACTTTC.

This clonotype was detected ten times or more. V and J are TRBV27 and TRBJ2-5; the D gene is possibly TRBD1 (6 bases). The CDR3 consists of 13 residues. Germline CDR1 is MNHEY and CDR2 is SMNVEV (reference sequence). V was pared by 2 bases and J by 5 bases, with 9 bases between. CDR3 residues: CASSLRGMETQYF. CDR3 nucleotide sequence: TGTGCCAGCAGTTTAAGGGGGATGGAGACCCAGTACTTC.

The CDR3 sequence: CASSFNRGLTEAFF. The DNA for the CDR3 is TGCGCCAGCAGCTTCAACAGGGGACTCACTGAAGCTTTCTTT. This chain uses TRBV5-1 with TRBJ1-1, with 7 bases lining up with TRBD1. The germline CDR1 and CDR2 sequences are SGHRS and YFSETQ. The CDR3 is 14 amino acids. V lost 2 bases, J lost 4 bases, and 5 bases stayed unmatched.

This clonotype has ten or more counts. This chain uses TRBV10-3 with TRBJ1-1; D not certain. Germline V gives CDR1 ENHRY, CDR2 SYGVKD. The CDR3 runs to 13 residues. V lost 7 bases to trimming and J lost 3 bases, with 12 bases between them. CDR3 coding DNA: TGTGCCATCACCGCGGCGCGGGACACTGAAGCTTTCTTT. As protein: CAITAARDTEAFF.

This clonotype has at least ten counts. The V call is TRBV28, the J call TRBJ1-4; 8 bases are shared with TRBD1. The V segment lost 6 bases and the J segment 4 bases; nucleotides outside the gene matches: 10. Germline assignment: CDR1 MDHEN and CDR2 SYDVKM. This CDR3 spans 16 amino acids. The DNA of the CDR3 is TGTGCCAGCAGCAATTACCGGACAGGGAATAATGAAAAACTGTTTTTT. It translates to CASSNYRTGNNEKLFF.